This T cell receptor (beta chain) was obtained from a study of T cells after yellow fever vaccination. Turning to the study itself: Libraries from low-cell-number fractions were prepared with the SMART-Seq v4 Ultra Low Input RNA kit. Broader study findings: Booster samples showed a return of most primary-vaccination clones (under 98% CD4, 88% CD8).

This CDR3 contains 15 residues. Trimming removed 4 bases at V and 0 bases at J, with 12 bases between. Germline loops: CDR1 SGHRS, CDR2 YFSETQ. They built TCR cDNA with 5'RACE template switching, a step that put in a universal primer site and UMIs. MiXCR, run by TCRdb on the 5' RACE reads, gives a single entry per CDR3 protein. The table shows over 200,000 distinct CDR3 sequences, with 6% to 8% occurring only once. This clonotype has ten or more counts. The antigen is undetermined. This chain links TRBV5-1 with TRBJ2-3; no clear D. The input for sequencing was CD4+ T cells sorted from PBMCs, taken on the day of the yellow fever booster vaccination. The TCR originated in a man aged 25 to 40 who received the YFV17D yellow fever vaccine. The CDR3 loop is CASSPATVSTDTQYF. For the CDR3, the DNA is TGCGCCAGCAGCCCCGCGACGGTTAGCACAGATACGCAGTATTTT.